This is a list of T cell receptor beta chains from one sample in a study of OX40 agonist ivuxolimab in advanced cancers. The data were produced by immunoSEQ multiplex PCR, yet TCRdb's version contains in-frame clones alone and is incomplete. The table records 50,000 to 65,000 clones, approximately 89% of them present only once. The material sequenced was CD4+ or CD8+ T cells sorted from blood, taken in a trial of the OX40 agonist ivuxolimab. The origin of the receptors is an adult with an advanced solid tumor such as melanoma, head and neck, liver or kidney cancer. Each CDR3 is given with its conserved first and last residue. Each record gives: D gene, V gene, clone size, J gene, CDR3 length, CDR3 DNA, CDR3 protein. A D gene is named only where the DNA matches it firmly. Size tells how often a clone was seen (once, few, many) or the class of an expanded clone, and some rows leave it out.

TRBD1	TRBV19	once	TRBJ2-2	15	TGTGCCAGTAGTCGGACAGGGGGAGGATCCGGGGAGCTGTTTTTT	CASSRTGGGSGELFF
-	TRBV5-6	-	TRBJ2-7	14	TGTGCCAGCAGCGCGGGACAGTCGGCCTACGAGCAGTACTTC	CASSAGQSAYEQYF
-	TRBV6-1	-	TRBJ1-1	15	TGTGCCAGCAGTGAAGCTTGGGGTTCGAACACTGAAGCTTTCTTT	CASSEAWGSNTEAFF
-	TRBV7-9	once	TRBJ1-4	16	TGTGCCAGCAGCTTATTCGAGGCAGGGTTGGGTGAAAAACTGTTTTTT	CASSLFEAGLGEKLFF
TRBD2	TRBV7-2	-	TRBJ2-3	15	TGTGCCAGCAGCCCTAGCGGGAGCGGCACAGATACGCAGTATTTT	CASSPSGSGTDTQYF
-	TRBV6-5	medium-sized	TRBJ1-3	15	TGTGCCAGCAGTTACAGCGGCTCCTCTGGAAACACCATATATTTT	CASSYSGSSGNTIYF
-	TRBV7-9	-	TRBJ2-7	16	TGTGCCAGCACCCTTACGGCCAGGAAAAACTCCTACGAGCAGTACTTC	CASTLTARKNSYEQYF
TRBD1	TRBV27	-	TRBJ1-1	15	TGTGCCAGCAGTTTATCGAGTCCAGGGGGCACTGAAGCTTTCTTT	CASSLSSPGGTEAFF
TRBD2	TRBV7-9	-	TRBJ2-1	15	TGTGCCAGCAGCTTAGCCAGCGGGGACGACGATGAGCAGTTCTTC	CASSLASGDDDEQFF
TRBD1	TRBV7-6	-	TRBJ2-7	15	TGTGCCAGCAGCCCGGGGACAGACGCATCCTACGAGCAGTACTTC	CASSPGTDASYEQYF
TRBD1	TRBV11-3	-	TRBJ2-1	16	TGTGCCAGCAGCTTAGATTGGACAGGGGGCTACAATGAGCAGTTCTTC	CASSLDWTGGYNEQFF
-	TRBV19	-	TRBJ2-7	17	TGTGCCAGTAGCATTCTTAAGCCGGGCCTGGGGACCTACGAGCAGTACTTC	CASSILKPGLGTYEQYF
TRBD1	TRBV7-9	-	TRBJ1-1	13	TGTGCCAGCAGCTTAGAGGGGGCGCGGGAAGCTTTCTTT	CASSLEGAREAFF
-	TRBV7-6	-	TRBJ2-1	17	TGTGCCAGCAGCTTAGTCCCAGGGTCATCTTCCTACAATGAGCAGTTCTTC	CASSLVPGSSSYNEQFF
-	TRBV7-9	-	TRBJ2-1	14	TGTGCCAGCAGCCCCCCGCAGGACTACAATGAGCAGTTCTTC	CASSPPQDYNEQFF